The T cell receptor beta chain under discussion was sequenced for a study of cytomegalovirus exposure and HLA in healthy donors. CDR1 and CDR2 from the germline V gene are KGHSH and LQKENI. This CDR3 has 13 residues. V dropped 2 bases and J dropped 8 bases, with 10 bases sitting between them. The PCR was carried out with 60 Vbeta primers and 13 Jbeta primers. Produced via immunoSEQ multiplex PCR; TCRdb's table is partial and in-frame only. The data show approximately 160,000 clones, over 70% seen once. The clonotype was recovered from a man aged 45 to 65 in good health and CMV-seropositive. The chain is built from TRBV18 and TRBJ1-5; D unresolved. Source material: PBMCs. The CDR3 sequence is CASSPGLAEPQHF. CDR3 in DNA: TGTGCCAGCTCACCAGGGTTGGCGGAGCCCCAGCATTTT. Full variable domain (outside the CDR3, taken from reference TRBV18 and TRBJ1-5): NAGVMQNPRHLVRRRGQEARLRCSPMKGHSHVYWYRQLPEEGLKFMVYLQKENIIDESGMPKERFSAEFPKEGPSILRIQQVVRGDSAAYFCASSPGLAEPQHFGDGTRLSIL.